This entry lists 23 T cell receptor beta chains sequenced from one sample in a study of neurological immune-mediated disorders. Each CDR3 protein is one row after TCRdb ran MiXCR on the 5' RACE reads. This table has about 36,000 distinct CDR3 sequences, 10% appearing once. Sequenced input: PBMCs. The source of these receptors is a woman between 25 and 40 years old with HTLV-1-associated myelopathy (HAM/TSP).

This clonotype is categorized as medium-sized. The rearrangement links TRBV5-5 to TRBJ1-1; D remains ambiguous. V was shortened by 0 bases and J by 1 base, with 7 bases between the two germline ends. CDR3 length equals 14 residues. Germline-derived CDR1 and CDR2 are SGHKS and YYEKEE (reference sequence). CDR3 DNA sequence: TGTGCCAGCAGCTTGGCTTCGAGGAACACTGAAGCTTTCTTT. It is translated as CASSLASRNTEAFF.

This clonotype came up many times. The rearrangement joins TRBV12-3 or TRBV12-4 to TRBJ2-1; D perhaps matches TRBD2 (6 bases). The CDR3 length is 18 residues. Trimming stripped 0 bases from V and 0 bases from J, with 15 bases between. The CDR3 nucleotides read TGTGCCAGCAGTTTAGCGGGGGGTTTCCGTGTCTCCTACAATGAGCAGTTCTTC. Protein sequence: CASSLAGGFRVSYNEQFF.

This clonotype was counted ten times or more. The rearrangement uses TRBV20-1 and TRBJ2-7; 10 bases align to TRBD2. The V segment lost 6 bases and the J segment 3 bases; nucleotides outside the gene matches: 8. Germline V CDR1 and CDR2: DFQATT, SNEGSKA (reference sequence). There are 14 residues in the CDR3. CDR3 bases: TGCAGTGCACGAAGCGGGGGGGCTGTCTACGAGCAGTACTTC. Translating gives CSARSGGAVYEQYF.

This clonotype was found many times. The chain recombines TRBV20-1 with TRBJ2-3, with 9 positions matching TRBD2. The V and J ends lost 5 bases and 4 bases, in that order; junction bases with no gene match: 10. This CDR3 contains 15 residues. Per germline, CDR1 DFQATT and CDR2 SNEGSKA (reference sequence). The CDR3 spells CSAPKGGGGSDTQYF. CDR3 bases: TGCAGTGCTCCTAAGGGCGGGGGGGGCTCAGATACGCAGTATTTT.

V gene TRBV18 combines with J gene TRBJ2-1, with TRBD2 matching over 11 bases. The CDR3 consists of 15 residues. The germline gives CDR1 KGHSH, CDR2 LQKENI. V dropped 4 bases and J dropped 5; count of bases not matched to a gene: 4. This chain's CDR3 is CASSQTSGGHNEQFF. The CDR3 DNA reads TGTGCCAGCTCACAAACTAGCGGGGGTCACAATGAGCAGTTCTTC.

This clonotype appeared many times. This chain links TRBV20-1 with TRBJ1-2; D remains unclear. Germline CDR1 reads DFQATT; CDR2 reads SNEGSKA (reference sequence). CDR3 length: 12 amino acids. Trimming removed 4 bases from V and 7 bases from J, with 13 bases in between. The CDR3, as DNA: TGCAGTGCTACATTCGACGCCGGTGGCTACACCTTC. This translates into CSATFDAGGYTF.

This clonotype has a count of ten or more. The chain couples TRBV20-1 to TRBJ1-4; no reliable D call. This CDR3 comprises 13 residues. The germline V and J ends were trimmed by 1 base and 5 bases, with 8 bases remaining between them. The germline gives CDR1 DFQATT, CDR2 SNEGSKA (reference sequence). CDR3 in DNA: TGCAGTGCTAGAGCCAGCAAGAATGAAAAACTGTTTTTT. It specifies CSARASKNEKLFF.

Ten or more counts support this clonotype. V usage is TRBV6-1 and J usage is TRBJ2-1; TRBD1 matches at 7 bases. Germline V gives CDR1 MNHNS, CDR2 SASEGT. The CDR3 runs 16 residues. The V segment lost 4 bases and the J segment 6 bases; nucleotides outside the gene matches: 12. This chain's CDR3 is CASSVSQGVSGNEQFF. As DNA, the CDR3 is TGTGCCAGCAGTGTTAGTCAGGGGGTCTCTGGCAATGAGCAGTTCTTC.

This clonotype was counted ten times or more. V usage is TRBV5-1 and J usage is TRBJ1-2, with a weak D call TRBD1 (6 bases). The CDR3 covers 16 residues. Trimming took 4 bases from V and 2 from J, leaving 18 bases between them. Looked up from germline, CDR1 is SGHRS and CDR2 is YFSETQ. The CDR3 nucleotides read TGCGCCAGCAGCCTTGATGGACAGAGCTTCAACTATGGCTACACCTTC. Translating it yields CASSLDGQSFNYGYTF. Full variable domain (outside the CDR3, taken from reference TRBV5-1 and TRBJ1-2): KAGVTQTPRYLIKTRGQQVTLSCSPISGHRSVSWYQQTPGQGLQFLFEYFSETQRNKGNFPGRFSGRQFSNSRSEMNVSTLELGDSALYLCASSLDGQSFNYGYTFGSGTRLTVV.

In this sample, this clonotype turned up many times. The CDR3 is CASSELQGLGTEAFF. The CDR3 region has the DNA TGTGCCAGCAGTGAGCTACAGGGACTGGGCACTGAAGCTTTCTTT. V and J are TRBV2 and TRBJ1-1, with D tentatively TRBD1 (6 bases). This CDR3 has 15 residues. V was pared by 3 bases and J by 4 bases, with 15 bases between. CDR1 is SNHLY, CDR2 FYNNEI, per germline.

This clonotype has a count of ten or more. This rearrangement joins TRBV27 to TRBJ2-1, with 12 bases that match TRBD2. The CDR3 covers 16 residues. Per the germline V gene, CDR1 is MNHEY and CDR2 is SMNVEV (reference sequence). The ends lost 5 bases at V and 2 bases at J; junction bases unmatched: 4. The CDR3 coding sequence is TGTGCCAGCAGTCCCCTAGCGGGGGGGACCTACAATGAGCAGTTCTTC. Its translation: CASSPLAGGTYNEQFF.

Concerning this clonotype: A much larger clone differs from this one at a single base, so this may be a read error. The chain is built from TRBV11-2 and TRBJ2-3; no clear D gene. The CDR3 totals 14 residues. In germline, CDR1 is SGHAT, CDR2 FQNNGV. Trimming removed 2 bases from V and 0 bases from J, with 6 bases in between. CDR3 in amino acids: CASSLYKSTDTQYF. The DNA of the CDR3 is TGTGCCAGCAGCTTATACAAAAGCACAGATACGCAGTATTTT.

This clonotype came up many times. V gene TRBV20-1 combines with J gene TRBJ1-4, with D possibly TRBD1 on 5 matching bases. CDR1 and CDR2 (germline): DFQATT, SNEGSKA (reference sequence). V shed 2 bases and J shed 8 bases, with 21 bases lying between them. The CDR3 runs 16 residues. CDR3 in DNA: TGCAGTGCTAGACCCCGCCCCGCGGGGGGAGGGGAAAAACTGTTTTTT. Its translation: CSARPRPAGGGEKLFF.

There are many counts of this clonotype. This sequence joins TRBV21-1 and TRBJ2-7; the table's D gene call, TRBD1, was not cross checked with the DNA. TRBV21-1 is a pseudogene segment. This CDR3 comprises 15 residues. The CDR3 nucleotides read TGTGCCAGCAGCAAAGGGGGACAGTCAAACTACGAGCAGTACTTC. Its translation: CASSKGGQSNYEQYF.

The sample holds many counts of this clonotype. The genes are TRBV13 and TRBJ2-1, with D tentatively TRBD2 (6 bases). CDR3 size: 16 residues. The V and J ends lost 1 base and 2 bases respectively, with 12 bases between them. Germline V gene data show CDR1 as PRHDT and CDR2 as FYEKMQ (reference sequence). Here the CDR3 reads CASSLVVGGAYNEQFF. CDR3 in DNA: TGTGCCAGCAGCTTAGTTGTGGGGGGTGCCTACAATGAGCAGTTCTTC.

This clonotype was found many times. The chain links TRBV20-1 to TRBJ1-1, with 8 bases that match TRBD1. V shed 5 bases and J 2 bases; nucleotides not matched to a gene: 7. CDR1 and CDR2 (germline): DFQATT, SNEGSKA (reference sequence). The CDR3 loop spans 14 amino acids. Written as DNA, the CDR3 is TGCAGTGCTTATCGGGACAGGTCTAACACTGAAGCTTTCTTT. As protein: CSAYRDRSNTEAFF.

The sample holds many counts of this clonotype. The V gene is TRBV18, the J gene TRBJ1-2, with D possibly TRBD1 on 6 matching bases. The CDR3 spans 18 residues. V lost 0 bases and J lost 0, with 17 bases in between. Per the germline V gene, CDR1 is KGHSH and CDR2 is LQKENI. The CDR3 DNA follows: TGTGCCAGCTCACCACCACCCCGACAGGCAAGGACTAACTATGGCTACACCTTC. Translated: CASSPPPRQARTNYGYTF.

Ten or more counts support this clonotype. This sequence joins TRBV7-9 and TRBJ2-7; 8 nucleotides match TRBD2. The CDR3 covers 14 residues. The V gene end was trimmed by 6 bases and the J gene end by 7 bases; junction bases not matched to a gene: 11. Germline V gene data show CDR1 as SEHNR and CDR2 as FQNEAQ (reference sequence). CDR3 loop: CASSRGTRAGEQYF. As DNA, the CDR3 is TGTGCCAGCAGTCGGGGGACTAGAGCGGGGGAGCAGTACTTC.

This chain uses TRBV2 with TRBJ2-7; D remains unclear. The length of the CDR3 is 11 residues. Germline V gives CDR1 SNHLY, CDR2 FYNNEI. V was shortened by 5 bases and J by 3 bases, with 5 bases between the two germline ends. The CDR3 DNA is TGTGCCAGCAGTACATACTACGAGCAGTACTTC. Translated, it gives CASSTYYEQYF.

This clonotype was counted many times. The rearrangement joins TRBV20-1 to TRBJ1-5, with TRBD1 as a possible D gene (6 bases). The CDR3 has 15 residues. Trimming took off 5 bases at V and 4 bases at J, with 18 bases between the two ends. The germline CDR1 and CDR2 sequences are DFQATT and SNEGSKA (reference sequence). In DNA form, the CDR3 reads TGCAGTGCTCAGAGACAGGCCGGGGCGAATCAGCCCCAGCATTTT. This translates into CSAQRQAGANQPQHF.

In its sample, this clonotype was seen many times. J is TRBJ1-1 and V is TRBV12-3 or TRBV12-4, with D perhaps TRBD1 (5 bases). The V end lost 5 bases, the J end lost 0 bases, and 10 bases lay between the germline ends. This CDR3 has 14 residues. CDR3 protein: CASSLLQVNTEAFF. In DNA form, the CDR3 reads TGTGCCAGCAGTCTATTACAGGTGAACACTGAAGCTTTCTTT.

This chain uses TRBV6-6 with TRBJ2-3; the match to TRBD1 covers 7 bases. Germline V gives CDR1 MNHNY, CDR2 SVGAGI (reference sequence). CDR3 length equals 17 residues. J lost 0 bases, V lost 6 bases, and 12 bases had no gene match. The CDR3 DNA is TGTGCCAGCAGCAGACAGGGTCCACGACCTAGCACAGATACGCAGTATTTT. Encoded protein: CASSRQGPRPSTDTQYF.

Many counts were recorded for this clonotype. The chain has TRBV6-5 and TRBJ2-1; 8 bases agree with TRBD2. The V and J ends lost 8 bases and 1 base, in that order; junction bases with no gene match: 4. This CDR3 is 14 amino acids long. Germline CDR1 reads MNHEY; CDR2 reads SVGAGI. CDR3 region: CASGSGESYNEQFF. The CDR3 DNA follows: TGTGCCAGCGGTAGCGGGGAATCCTACAATGAGCAGTTCTTC.